Listed below are T cell receptor beta chains from one sample, sequenced in a study of blood T cell repertoires in COVID-19. Produced via immunoSEQ multiplex PCR; TCRdb's table is partial and in-frame only. Seen here are 120,000 or so clones, 87% observed once, and the top ten hold approximately 3.3%. What was sequenced was peripheral blood. The receptor set was obtained from a woman aged 55-69 years with acute or convalescent COVID-19. CDR3s include the opening cysteine and the closing phenylalanine or tryptophan. Each record gives: clone size, J gene, D gene, V gene, CDR3 DNA, CDR3 protein. D genes are given only for firm matches. A clone size is listed for some rows: how often the clone was seen (once, few, many), or a class if it is expanded.

>.|TRBJ2-7|TRBD1|TRBV28
TGTGCCAGCAGCCTGACAGGGGTAACCTACGAGCAGTACTTC
CASSLTGVTYEQYF
>.|TRBJ2-1|TRBD2|TRBV25-1
TGTGCCAGCAGTGAAGGGCTAGCGGGAGCCATGGGAAAGGAGTTCTTC
CASSEGLAGAMGKEFF
>once|TRBJ1-2|.|TRBV20-1
TGCAGTGCTAGAGGGAGTCCTGGCTACACCTTC
CSARGSPGYTF
>.|TRBJ1-5|.|TRBV19
TGTGCCAGTAGTATGGGCAGGGTGTCTAGCAATCAGCCCCAGCATTTT
CASSMGRVSSNQPQHF
>.|TRBJ2-6|.|TRBV4-1
TGCGCCAGCAGCCCTCTCGGGAGCGACGCTGGGGCCAACGTCCTGACTTTC
CASSPLGSDAGANVLTF
>.|TRBJ2-7|TRBD2|TRBV5-5
TGTGCCAGCAGCTTGGGAGGCCTGGGACTAGCGGGAGGCGTGGACGAGCAGTACTTC
CASSLGGLGLAGGVDEQYF
>.|TRBJ1-6|.|TRBV6-5
TGTGCCAGCACGGGGGGACCGACGAATTCACCCCTCCACTTT
CASTGGPTNSPLHF
>.|TRBJ1-2|.|TRBV9
TGTGCCAGCACCTTAGACTCCGGGACATCCTATGGCTACACCTTC
CASTLDSGTSYGYTF
>.|TRBJ2-5|TRBD1|TRBV19
TGTGCCAGTAGTGCCCGGGACAGCCAAGAGACCCAGTACTTC
CASSARDSQETQYF
>.|TRBJ1-4|TRBD1|TRBV3-1/TRBV3-2
TGTGCCAGCAGCCAAGAAGGCAGGAACAGGGGTAATGAAAAACTGTTTTTT
CASSQEGRNRGNEKLFF
>.|TRBJ2-6|.|TRBV6-5
TGTGCCAGCAGGGGGCTCTCTGGGGCCAACGTCCTGACTTTC
CASRGLSGANVLTF
>.|TRBJ1-1|.|TRBV6-5
TGTGCCAGCTTCCAGAAGAACACTGAAGCTTTCTTT
CASFQKNTEAFF
>.|TRBJ2-1|TRBD1|TRBV9
TGTGCCAGCAGCTCTAACCCTCGGGACAGGGGATTACACAATGAGCAGTTCTTC
CASSSNPRDRGLHNEQFF
>once|TRBJ1-2|.|TRBV3-1/TRBV3-2
TGTGCCAGCAGCCAAGGGACAAACTATGGCTACACCTTC
CASSQGTNYGYTF
>once|TRBJ2-3|.|TRBV10-2
TGCGCCAGCAGTGTGACTAGTCAGTACACAGATACGCAGTATTTT
CASSVTSQYTDTQYF
>.|TRBJ1-5|TRBD1|TRBV20-1
TGCAGTGCTAGTAAGGGGGCGCTCGGCAATCAGCCCCAGCATTTT
CSASKGALGNQPQHF
>once|TRBJ2-3|.|TRBV5-8
TGTGCCAGCAGCTTGTCTGGGCCCACAGATACGCAGTATTTT
CASSLSGPTDTQYF
>.|TRBJ1-5|.|TRBV6-1
TGTGCCAGCAGTGACGGGACTCATCAGCCCCAGCATTTT
CASSDGTHQPQHF
>.|TRBJ2-3|.|TRBV19
TGTGCCAGTAGCCCGGGACTCATCACAGATACGCAGTATTTT
CASSPGLITDTQYF
>.|TRBJ1-1|.|TRBV11-3
TGTGCCAGCAGCCCCCCGGCGGCCCACACTGAAGCTTTCTTT
CASSPPAAHTEAFF